The present TCR beta chain was sequenced within a study of low-dose radiotherapy and immunotherapy resistance in tumors. Study-wide background: Doses of 0.5 Gy per fraction every 2 weeks, totaling 6.5 Gy, went to Cohort 1.

First-strand cDNA used TRAV- and TRBV-specific primers, covering alpha and beta chains. Both a constant-region primer and a V-primer adapter served to amplify TCRs across roughly 20 PCR cycles. TCRdb analysed the reads with MiXCR anew, one entry per CDR3 protein. The repertoire has about 14,000 distinct CDR3 sequences, about 75% of them found once; the top ten carry 4% to 6%. Donors received a regimen that comprised nivolumab, ipilimumab, aspirin, low-dose cyclophosphamide and low-dose radiotherapy. Patients eligible had advanced solid tumors without tumor-infiltrating lymphocytes. This TCR derives from a human donor with advanced metastatic prostate, ovarian, gallbladder or colorectal cancer (not recorded which). This table probably holds off-target reads from a library built for another chain.

CDR3 region: CASSLVGSFYEQYF. As DNA, the CDR3 is TGTGCCAGCAGCTTGGTCGGCAGTTTCTACGAGCAGTACTTC. V gene TRBV5-6 combines with J gene TRBJ2-7; D is ambiguous. V lost 0 bases to trimming and J lost 3 bases, with 10 bases between them. Germline CDR1 SGHDT, CDR2 YYEEEE. CDR3 size: 14 residues.